A single sample is the source of the 3 T cell receptor beta chains below, sequenced in a study of siplizumab effects on memory and regulatory T cells. The table came from immunoSEQ multiplex PCR; TCRdb's copy has only in-frame clones and leaves some out. The sample carries some 64,000 clones, roughly 85% recorded once. The sample consisted of memory CD4+ T cells sorted from blood. The receptor source for this set is a human donor in good health.

This clone was recorded once. This chain links TRBV27 with TRBJ1-2; D remains unclear. Germline CDR1 is MNHEY and CDR2 is SMNVEV (reference sequence). Deletions cut 2 bases from V and 5 bases from J, with 9 bases between. This CDR3 is built from 13 residues. The CDR3 spells CASSLTSGYGYTF. The CDR3 nucleotides read TGTGCCAGCAGTTTAACGTCTGGATATGGCTACACCTTC.

V gene TRBV12-5 combines with J gene TRBJ1-2; D unresolved. CDR1 and CDR2 from the germline V gene are LGHNT and FRNRAP. The CDR3 contains 13 residues. Trimming shortened V by 0 bases and J by 2 bases, and 4 bases separated the two germline ends. The CDR3 region is CASGLVLNYGYTF. Here the CDR3 DNA reads TGTGCTAGTGGTTTGGTACTGAACTATGGCTACACCTTC.

This chain connects TRBV28 to TRBJ1-2; D remains unclear. V was shortened by 6 bases and J by 7 bases, with 12 bases between the two germline ends. The CDR3 has 12 residues. Germline-derived CDR1 and CDR2 are MDHEN and SYDVKM. CDR3 sequence (DNA): TGTGCCAGCAGCCGGGGAACAGCTGGCTACACCTTC. As protein: CASSRGTAGYTF.